This TCR beta chain emerged from a study of T-cell reconstitution after alpha-beta-depleted transplantation in children. During its preparation, the TCRbeta library received unique molecular identifiers. TCRdb analysed the PCR reads with MiXCR anew, one entry per CDR3 protein. The sample yields about 590,000 distinct CDR3 sequences, around 13% seen once. Findings of the study overall: At one year after transplant, newly produced T cells mostly accounted for T-cell counts and diversity.

The CDR3 covers 13 residues. Germline V gene data show CDR1 as KGHDR and CDR2 as SFDVKD. V was clipped by 5 bases and J by 7 bases, with 14 bases between them. This clonotype has only a few counts. Its specificity is not known. The sequence came from a male patient between 5 and 17 years old who had a stem cell transplant for acute myeloid leukemia, so the T cells may come from the graft donor. The chain combines TRBV24-1 with TRBJ2-7; D call uncertain. The sample was PBMCs, mostly from graft donor cells, taken 360 days after TCRalphabeta/CD19-depleted stem cell transplant. The CDR3 is CATSAPSTGEQYF. The CDR3 region has the DNA TGTGCCACCAGTGCCCCATCGACTGGGGAGCAGTACTTC.